This T cell receptor beta chain was captured by sequencing in a study of blood T cell repertoires in COVID-19. Study information: Some COVID-19 samples were acute and others convalescent; all came from the United States, Italy and Spain. PBMCs, B-cell-depleted T cells, or T cells provided the cDNA or gDNA that made up the material.

Participants had their cohort set by participant-reported clinical history. The germline V gene has CDR1 SNHLY and CDR2 FYNNEI. The CDR3 is 13 residues long. V lost 6 bases and J lost 3, with 11 bases in between. Per the authors' pipeline: Counts of nucleated cells, estimated from reference gene primer amplification, were obtained. Using immunoSEQ multiplex PCR, the repertoire was profiled, and TCRdb retains in-frame clones only, with some absent. Clone size and the V and J calls come from that table; the DNA yielded D and trimming. This table has 250,000 to 350,000 clones, around 87% appearing once. Sequencing was performed on PBMCs or T cells enriched from blood (not recorded which). The chain carries TRBV2 and TRBJ1-1; D possibly corresponds to TRBD1 (6 bases). The source is a woman under 30 with acute COVID-19. In nucleotides, the CDR3 is TGTGCCAGCAGCTTACAGGGCCACACTGAAGCTTTCTTT. Translation gives CASSLQGHTEAFF.